The 32 T cell receptor beta chains below all came from one sample that was sequenced in a study of cytomegalovirus exposure and HLA in healthy donors. PCR used 60 Vbeta primers and 13 Jbeta primers. Generated by immunoSEQ multiplex PCR, the TCRdb table keeps only in-frame clones and is missing some. The table has 170,000 or so clones, less than 90% seen once; the top ten hold approximately 1.9%. Sequenced material: PBMCs. Receptor source: a young man in good health and CMV-seronegative.

This clone has just one count. J is TRBJ2-2 and V is TRBV19, with 7 positions matching TRBD1. CDR1 and CDR2 from the germline V gene are LNHDA and SQIVND (reference sequence). This CDR3 region has 14 residues. V lost 7 bases, J lost 8 bases, and 10 bases stayed unmatched. The CDR3 sequence: CASTLGQDWGELFF. In DNA, the CDR3 is TGTGCCAGTACCCTAGGACAGGATTGGGGGGAGCTGTTTTTT.

In the case of this clone: The sample has other DNA sequences that encode this CDR3 too. The CDR3 reads CASSPGTSGTYEQYF. For the CDR3, the DNA is TGCGCCAGCAGCCCCGGGACTAGCGGGACCTACGAGCAGTACTTC. The rearrangement joins TRBV4-3 to TRBJ2-7; TRBD2 matches at 13 bases. Looked up from germline, CDR1 is LGHNA and CDR2 is YSLEER. Germline trimming cut 4 bases from V and 2 bases from J; bases unmatched to any gene: 2. The CDR3 covers 15 residues.

The table lists this clone with a count of one. The rearrangement joins TRBV11-2 to TRBJ2-1; 11 nucleotides line up with TRBD2. V shed 4 bases, J shed 6 bases, and the junction held 8 bases outside the gene matches. There are 16 residues in the CDR3. CDR1 and CDR2 (germline): SGHAT, FQNNGV. CDR3 nucleotide sequence: TGTGCCAGCAGCTATACCGGGACTAGCGGAATCAATGAGCAGTTCTTC. This sequence encodes CASSYTGTSGINEQFF.

The V gene is TRBV7-2, the J gene TRBJ1-1; the D is unclear. V lost 1 base and J 8 bases, leaving 8 bases between the germline ends. The CDR3 runs 12 residues. Per the germline V gene, CDR1 is SGHTA and CDR2 is FQGNSA. The CDR3, as DNA: TGTGCCAGCAGCTTAGTCTCCTACGAAGCTTTCTTT. Translating it yields CASSLVSYEAFF.

The DNA of the CDR3 is TGTGCTAGTGGTGCCGAATCCGGGACAGGCCAGTATTTT. This codes for CASGAESGTGQYF. The V and J genes are TRBV12-5 and TRBJ2-3, with TRBD1 identical over 8 bases. In germline, CDR1 is LGHNT, CDR2 FRNRAP. The CDR3 is made up of 13 amino acids. V lost 5 bases and J lost 12; bases outside the gene matches: 10.

The rearrangement joins TRBV5-5 to TRBJ1-5, with TRBD1 matching over 7 bases. With 5 bases clipped from V and 6 bases from J, the junction kept 11 bases outside the gene matches. CDR1 and CDR2 from the germline V gene are SGHKS and YYEKEE (reference sequence). This CDR3 has 15 residues. The CDR3 bases are TGTGCCAGCAGTAAAGACAGGGAGCGAGGTCAGCCCCAGCATTTT. It yields the protein CASSKDRERGQPQHF.

The V and J genes are TRBV2 and TRBJ2-3; D possibly corresponds to TRBD2 (6 bases). CDR3 size: 15 residues. The V end was cut by 6 bases, the J end by 0 bases, with 13 bases between. Germline V gene data show CDR1 as SNHLY and CDR2 as FYNNEI. CDR3 in amino acids: CASSAGGTSTDTQYF. The CDR3 nucleotides read TGTGCCAGCAGCGCCGGGGGTACTAGCACAGATACGCAGTATTTT.

V is TRBV6-6 and J is TRBJ2-7; weak D call: TRBD2 (6 bases). The length of the CDR3 is 14 residues. Trimming pared 7 bases from V and 2 bases from J, leaving 15 bases between. Germline values: CDR1 MNHNY, CDR2 SVGAGI (reference sequence). The CDR3 region has the DNA TGTGCCAGCACCTACGGAGGGGTGACCTACGAGCAGTACTTC. It specifies CASTYGGVTYEQYF.

This chain uses TRBV4-3 with TRBJ2-5; 9 bases match TRBD2. CDR1 is LGHNA and CDR2 is YSLEER in the germline V gene. Losses at the gene ends were 4 bases for V and 5 bases for J; bases not matched to a gene: 17. The CDR3 has 18 residues. Here the CDR3 DNA reads TGCGCCAGCAGCCTCATAGCGAGGGGCGGGAGGGCCGGGGAGACCCAGTACTTC. Its protein product is CASSLIARGGRAGETQYF.

The chain uses TRBV6-5 and TRBJ1-2, with D possibly matching TRBD1 (6 bases). The V end was cut by 6 bases, the J end by 2 bases, with 13 bases between. There are 14 residues in the CDR3. CDR1 is MNHEY, CDR2 SVGAGI, per germline. Here the CDR3 reads CASRPWTANYGYTF. The CDR3 region has the DNA TGTGCCAGCAGACCTTGGACAGCCAACTATGGCTACACCTTC.

The chain employs TRBV15 and TRBJ2-3; D unresolved. V was clipped by 3 bases and J by 0 bases, with 16 bases between them. Germline loops: CDR1 LNHNV, CDR2 YYDKDF (reference sequence). This CDR3 contains 17 residues. CDR3 sequence reads: CATSSGQGAGSTDTQYF. The CDR3 DNA is TGTGCCACCAGCAGCGGTCAAGGTGCAGGCAGCACAGATACGCAGTATTTT.

V usage is TRBV5-1 and J usage is TRBJ2-1, with 9 bases matching TRBD2. This CDR3 comprises 15 residues. J was trimmed by 10 bases and V by 0 bases; bases with no gene match: 8. Germline V CDR1 and CDR2: SGHRS, YFSETQ. CDR3 nucleotides: TGCGCCAGCAGCTTGGAGGGGCGGGAGGGCCGAGAGCAGTTCTTC. Translating it yields CASSLEGREGREQFF.

The chain carries TRBV5-6 and TRBJ1-1; 8 positions agree with TRBD1. Germline V gene sequence: CDR1 SGHDT, CDR2 YYEEEE. This CDR3 is 15 amino acids long. The V gene end was trimmed by 4 bases and the J gene end by 6 bases; junction bases not matched to a gene: 11. In DNA form, the CDR3 reads TGTGCCAGCAGCGGCGGACAGGGAGGAGTAGCTGAAGCTTTCTTT. This gives the protein CASSGGQGGVAEAFF.

V is TRBV23-1 and J is TRBJ2-7; D possibly corresponds to TRBD1 (6 bases). TRBV23-1 is reported as an ORF; its role is uncertain. This CDR3 comprises 16 residues. The germline V and J ends were trimmed by 7 bases and 0 bases, with 19 bases remaining between them. CDR3 bases: TGCGCCAGCACCCAAGGGGGACATCAGAGCTCCTACGAGCAGTACTTC. Its protein is CASTQGGHQSSYEQYF.

The chain is built from TRBV4-1 and TRBJ2-5; D remains ambiguous. V was shortened by 2 bases and J by 4 bases, with 8 bases between the two germline ends. Germline CDR1 is MGHRA and CDR2 is YSYEKL. There are 13 residues in the CDR3. For the CDR3, the DNA is TGCGCCAGCAGCCAATCCCTGCGAGAGACCCAGTACTTC. Protein: CASSQSLRETQYF.

J is TRBJ2-5 and V is TRBV5-4; 7 bases align to TRBD2. CDR1 SGHNT and CDR2 YYREEE come from the germline V gene (reference sequence). The CDR3 is 13 residues long. With V trimmed by 4 bases and J by 0 bases, 0 bases remained unmatched. As DNA, the CDR3 is TGTGCCAGCAGCGGGGGGGACCAAGAGACCCAGTACTTC. This encodes CASSGGDQETQYF.

V usage is TRBV5-1 and J usage is TRBJ1-6, with D uncertain. V was shortened by 6 bases and J by 6 bases, with 13 bases between the two germline ends. From germline, CDR1 is SGHRS and CDR2 YFSETQ. The CDR3 consists of 14 residues. CDR3 amino acids: CASTTEPGNSPLHF. The CDR3 DNA is TGCGCCAGCACCACAGAACCTGGTAATTCACCCCTCCACTTT.

This CDR3 reads CASSEGIGGQGLQTF. The CDR3 DNA sequence: TGTGCCAGCAGTGAAGGAATCGGTGGACAGGGCCTTCAGACCTTC. The V call is TRBV6-1, the J call TRBJ1-2; 8 bases fit TRBD1. Germline CDR1 is MNHNS and CDR2 is SASEGT. J gave up 14 bases and V 1 base, and 15 bases lay outside the gene matches. CDR3 length: 15 residues.

The rearrangement joins TRBV7-3 to TRBJ1-1; 7 nucleotides match TRBD1. Germline lookup yields CDR1 SGHTA and CDR2 FQGTGA. The V gene end was trimmed by 5 bases and the J gene end by 5 bases; junction bases not matched to a gene: 5. The CDR3 totals 13 residues. CDR3 nucleotides: TGTGCCAGCAGCCCACAGGGGAGTACTGAAGCTTTCTTT. As protein: CASSPQGSTEAFF.

This clone was seen a handful of times. The rearrangement uses TRBV7-9 and TRBJ2-2, with TRBD2 matching over 10 bases. With V trimmed by 7 bases and J by 3 bases, 5 bases remained unmatched. CDR3 length equals 15 residues. Germline V gene data show CDR1 as SEHNR and CDR2 as FQNEAQ (reference sequence). The CDR3: CASTPSGSDTGELFF. The DNA for the CDR3 is TGTGCCAGCACCCCTAGCGGGAGCGACACCGGGGAGCTGTTTTTT. Supplemented by reference TRBV7-9 and TRBJ2-2, the full variable domain reads DTGVSQNPRHKITKRGQNVTFRCDPISEHNRLYWYRQTLGQGPEFLTYFQNEAQLEKSRLLSDRFSAERPKGSFSTLEIQRTEQGDSAMYLCASTPSGSDTGELFFGEGSRLTVL.

V gene TRBV6-1 combines with J gene TRBJ2-2; 7 bases match TRBD1. The CDR3 runs 13 residues. V trimming: 7 bases; J trimming: 1 base; junction bases outside the gene matches: 0. CDR1 and CDR2 from the germline V gene are MNHNS and SASEGT. CDR3 coding DNA: TGTGCCAGCAACAGGGGGAACACCGGGGAGCTGTTTTTT. Its protein product is CASNRGNTGELFF.

The chain links TRBV18 to TRBJ1-4; no clear D. V lost 4 bases and J 0 bases, leaving 9 bases between the germline ends. This CDR3 has 15 amino acids. In germline, CDR1 is KGHSH, CDR2 LQKENI. CDR3 sequence (DNA): TGTGCCAGCTCACAGCGCATGGCAACTAATGAAAAACTGTTTTTT. Amino acid sequence: CASSQRMATNEKLFF.

The chain uses TRBV7-2 and TRBJ2-7; D uncertain. The CDR3 is 12 residues long. Germline V gives CDR1 SGHTA, CDR2 FQGNSA. V lost 5 bases and J lost 4, with 9 bases in between. CDR3: CASSILGYEQYF. Written as DNA, the CDR3 is TGTGCCAGCAGCATACTCGGTTACGAGCAGTACTTC. Full variable domain (missing parts from reference TRBV7-2 and TRBJ2-7): GAGVSQSPSNKVTEKGKDVELRCDPISGHTALYWYRQSLGQGLEFLIYFQGNSAPDKSGLPSDRFSAERTGGSVSTLTIQRTQQEDSAVYLCASSILGYEQYFGPGTRLTVT.

The chain has TRBV19 and TRBJ2-1; 10 bases are a match to TRBD2. Germline V gene data show CDR1 as LNHDA and CDR2 as SQIVND (reference sequence). With 9 bases clipped from V and 2 bases from J, the junction kept 4 bases outside the gene matches. This CDR3 has 14 amino acids. CDR3 in DNA: TGTGCCAGCGAGCTAGCGGGAGCCTACAATGAGCAGTTCTTC. Translation: CASELAGAYNEQFF.

The chain is built from TRBV2 and TRBJ2-3; weak D call: TRBD2 (5 bases). The CDR3 is 13 amino acids. Deletions cut 5 bases from V and 1 base from J, with 7 bases between. CDR1 is SNHLY, CDR2 FYNNEI, per germline. CDR3 in DNA: TGTGCCAGCAGTAAGGAGGGCACAGATACGCAGTATTTT. Translated: CASSKEGTDTQYF.

The gene calls are TRBV9 and TRBJ2-1; TRBD2 matches at 9 bases. CDR1 SGDLS and CDR2 YYNGEE come from the germline V gene. The CDR3 length is 17 residues. Germline trimming cut 4 bases from V and 2 bases from J; bases unmatched to any gene: 10. The DNA of the CDR3 is TGTGCCAGCAGCCTAGGCCCTAGCGGGACCACCTACAATGAGCAGTTCTTC. This encodes CASSLGPSGTTYNEQFF.

This chain links TRBV6-1 with TRBJ2-1, with 9 bases matching TRBD1. The CDR3 covers 14 residues. In germline, CDR1 is MNHNS, CDR2 SASEGT. The V gene end was trimmed by 10 bases and the J gene end by 3 bases; junction bases not matched to a gene: 7. CDR3 sequence (DNA): TGTGCCACCTTGGACAGGGGAGTCTACAATGAGCAGTTCTTC. It codes for CATLDRGVYNEQFF.

The CDR3 sequence is CASSRSDRGLAETQYF. The CDR3 bases are TGTGCCAGCAGCCGGTCCGACAGGGGGCTAGCGGAGACCCAGTACTTC. The rearrangement uses TRBV11-2 and TRBJ2-5, with 10 positions matching TRBD1. V lost 5 bases and J lost 5; bases outside the gene matches: 11. Germline CDR1 reads SGHAT; CDR2 reads FQNNGV. CDR3 length: 16 residues.

The chain links TRBV5-1 to TRBJ2-7; 9 bases align to TRBD2. The CDR3 extends over 14 amino acids. V was pared by 1 base and J by 2 bases, with 1 base of the junction left unmatched. From germline, CDR1 is SGHRS and CDR2 YFSETQ. For the CDR3, the DNA is TGCGCCAGCAGCTTGCCTAGCGGGACCTACGAGCAGTACTTC. It yields the protein CASSLPSGTYEQYF. Complete variable domain (other parts from reference TRBV5-1 and TRBJ2-7): KAGVTQTPRYLIKTRGQQVTLSCSPISGHRSVSWYQQTPGQGLQFLFEYFSETQRNKGNFPGRFSGRQFSNSRSEMNVSTLELGDSALYLCASSLPSGTYEQYFGPGTRLTVT.

The gene calls are TRBV7-9 and TRBJ2-5, with 7 bases that match TRBD1. V shed 5 bases, J shed 2 bases, and the junction held 8 bases outside the gene matches. Germline values: CDR1 SEHNR, CDR2 FQNEAQ (reference sequence). The CDR3 is made up of 15 amino acids. This CDR3 reads CASSEMLGQQETQYF. CDR3 nucleotides: TGTGCCAGCAGCGAGATGCTGGGACAGCAAGAGACCCAGTACTTC.

This clone was observed once. V and J are TRBV27 and TRBJ2-7; 7 bases line up with TRBD2. V was pared by 7 bases and J by 4 bases, with 13 bases of the junction left unmatched. The CDR3 totals 15 residues. Looked up from germline, CDR1 is MNHEY and CDR2 is SMNVEV (reference sequence). CDR3 in amino acids: CASTSASGMGYEQYF. In DNA, the CDR3 is TGTGCCAGCACCTCCGCCAGCGGGATGGGGTACGAGCAGTACTTC.

The chain combines TRBV18 with TRBJ2-7; 7 positions agree with TRBD1. The CDR3 is made up of 14 amino acids. Germline CDR1 is KGHSH and CDR2 is LQKENI. V was pared by 0 bases and J by 4 bases, with 3 bases of the junction left unmatched. The CDR3 DNA is TGTGCCAGCTCACCACCCGGGGACAGATACGAGCAGTACTTC. Protein product: CASSPPGDRYEQYF.